This T cell receptor (beta chain) was sequenced during a study of CD8+ T cells in alopecia areata. Study-level findings and limits: Higher clonality than in normal scalp was seen in lesional scalp, especially alopecia totalis/universalis.

RNA, once extracted, was reverse transcribed into cDNA for use as the sequencing template. Assay: immunoSEQ multiplex PCR; the TCRdb copy retains only in-frame clones and omits some. The profile covers 180,000 or so clones, with about 72% appearing a single time and 10% to 12% taken by the ten largest. Points on this clone: Antigen specificity is unknown.

Germline CDR1 and CDR2: SGHTS and YDEGEE. This CDR3 region has 12 residues. V gave up 1 base and J gave up 6 bases, with 5 bases separating them. The receptor was derived from a human donor with alopecia areata. The V call is TRBV5-8, the J call TRBJ1-5; D is ambiguous. The source was CD8+ T cells sorted from blood, collected at week 0. The CDR3 DNA is TGTGCCAGCAGCTTGTTGGTTCAGCCCCAGCATTTT. Amino acid sequence: CASSLLVQPQHF.